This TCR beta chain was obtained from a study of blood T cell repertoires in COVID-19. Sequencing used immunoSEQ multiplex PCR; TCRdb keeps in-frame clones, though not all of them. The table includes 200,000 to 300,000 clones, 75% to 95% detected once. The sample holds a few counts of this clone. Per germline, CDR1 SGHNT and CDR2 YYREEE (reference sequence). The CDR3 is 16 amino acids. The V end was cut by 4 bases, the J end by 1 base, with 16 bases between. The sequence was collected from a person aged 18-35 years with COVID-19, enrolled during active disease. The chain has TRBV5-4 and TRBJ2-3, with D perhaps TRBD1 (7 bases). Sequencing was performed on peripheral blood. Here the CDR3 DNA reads TGTGCCAGCAGCCAGGGGGGTAGTCCTGGCACAGATACGCAGTATTTT. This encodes CASSQGGSPGTDTQYF.